Following are 9 T cell receptor beta chains from one sample sequenced in a study of T-cell memory formation after mild COVID-19. Via MiXCR, TCRdb re-called the 5' RACE reads, giving one row per CDR3 protein. The profile shows 400,000 to 450,000 distinct CDR3 sequences, more than 15% of them singletons. The specimen sequenced was PBMCs or a T cell subset sorted from them (not recorded which). The receptor source for this set is a man younger than 30 who had mild COVID-19 (a few samples of this study predate the infection). Cell type and time point are not known.

This clonotype was detected a few times. The rearrangement joins TRBV20-1 to TRBJ1-1, with 8 bases aligning to TRBD1. CDR3 length: 15 residues. V shed 0 bases and J 1 base; nucleotides not matched to a gene: 4. Germline V gives CDR1 DFQATT, CDR2 SNEGSKA (reference sequence). CDR3 DNA sequence: TGCAGTGCTAGAGATTCGGACAGGGCGAACACTGAAGCTTTCTTT. Translating it yields CSARDSDRANTEAFF.

The sample holds a few counts of this clonotype. This rearrangement joins TRBV5-1 to TRBJ1-1; no clear D gene. Trimming removed 2 bases from V and 1 base from J, with 6 bases in between. CDR1 is SGHRS and CDR2 is YFSETQ in the germline V gene. The CDR3 extends over 13 amino acids. The CDR3 DNA follows: TGCGCCAGCAGCTTTGATCAGAACACTGAAGCTTTCTTT. Residues: CASSFDQNTEAFF.

The rearrangement links TRBV4-3 to TRBJ2-1; 10 nucleotides agree with TRBD2. This CDR3 spans 18 amino acids. V lost 7 bases to trimming and J lost 0 bases; unmatched junction nucleotides: 12. CDR1 is LGHNA and CDR2 is YSLEER in the germline V gene. CDR3 sequence (DNA): TGCGCCAGCACTAAGAGTAGCGGGGGGCCGACCTCCTACAATGAGCAGTTCTTC. As protein: CASTKSSGGPTSYNEQFF.

The chain combines TRBV30 with TRBJ1-6; D is undetermined. V lost 4 bases to trimming and J lost 8 bases, with 9 bases between them. Germline loops: CDR1 GTSNPN, CDR2 SVGIG (reference sequence). The CDR3 extends over 12 amino acids. DNA for the CDR3: TGTGCCTGGAACGCGAGGGATTCACCCCTCCACTTT. Translated: CAWNARDSPLHF.

This chain joins TRBV20-1 and TRBJ1-2, with D unresolved. V lost 0 bases, J lost 4 bases, and 12 bases lay in between. The germline gives CDR1 DFQATT, CDR2 SNEGSKA (reference sequence). The CDR3 consists of 14 residues. As DNA, the CDR3 is TGCAGTGCTAGAGATCGGATTAGAAGCTATGGCTACACCTTC. It translates to CSARDRIRSYGYTF.

This chain uses TRBV4-1 with TRBJ1-1; D may be TRBD1 (5 bases). Germline CDR1 reads MGHRA; CDR2 reads YSYEKL. With 3 bases removed from V and 0 bases from J, the gap between germline ends came to 8 bases. The CDR3 totals 14 residues. The CDR3 loop is CASSHRELNTEAFF. The DNA for the CDR3 is TGCGCCAGCAGCCACAGGGAACTGAACACTGAAGCTTTCTTT.

The rearrangement uses TRBV7-9 and TRBJ1-2; 7 bases are shared with TRBD1. Germline loops: CDR1 SEHNR, CDR2 FQNEAQ (reference sequence). The CDR3 has 15 amino acids. The V and J ends lost 5 bases and 4 bases, in that order; junction bases with no gene match: 10. CDR3 bases: TGTGCCAGCAGCCGTGACAGGGCAGGGGGCTATGGCTACACCTTC. Residues: CASSRDRAGGYGYTF.

This clonotype has just a few counts. This chain links TRBV6-5 with TRBJ1-6; perhaps TRBD1 as D (5 bases). This CDR3 contains 15 residues. Germline-derived CDR1 and CDR2 are MNHEY and SVGAGI. The V end was cut by 6 bases, the J end by 10 bases, with 19 bases between. The chain's CDR3 is CASRDGGGRGSPLHF. For the CDR3, the DNA is TGTGCCAGCAGAGATGGTGGGGGAAGAGGCTCACCCCTCCACTTT.

V and J are TRBV4-1 and TRBJ2-7; TRBD1 aligns across 7 bases. Germline trimming cut 3 bases from V and 6 bases from J; bases unmatched to any gene: 11. CDR1 and CDR2 (germline): MGHRA, YSYEKL. The CDR3 consists of 15 residues. The CDR3 reads CASSQGPGQRREQYF. The CDR3 region has the DNA TGCGCCAGCAGCCAGGGACCGGGACAGCGTCGCGAGCAGTACTTC.